This T cell receptor (beta chain) was retrieved from a study of T-cell memory formation after mild COVID-19. Study-wide results and caveats: Balance between CD4 and CD8 was seen in clones contracting day 15 to 85, and a CD4+ lean was seen in later expanders. Shrinking CD4+ clones resided mostly in CM and EM, and CD8+ ones in EMRA.

The CDR3 is 11 amino acids. This clonotype was detected only a few times. What it binds is unknown. TCRdb reprocessed the 5' RACE reads via MiXCR and lists one record per CDR3 protein. This table holds about 250,000 distinct CDR3 sequences, about a sixth found once. This chain connects TRBV21-1 to TRBJ1-2; TRBD1 is the table's D call and was not checked against the DNA. TRBV21-1 is listed as a pseudogene. The specimen sequenced was PBMCs or a T cell subset sorted from them (not recorded which). The TCR was taken from a man between 18 and 35 years old who had mild COVID-19 (a few samples of this study predate the infection). Cell type and time point are not known. CDR3 sequence (DNA): TGTGCCAGCAGCAAATTTGAGGGGGTCGCCTTC. Its protein product is CASSKFEGVAF.